This TCR beta chain was captured by sequencing in a study of siplizumab effects on memory and regulatory T cells. General study results and limits: Major contributors to the alloresponse seemed to be naive T cells, which also appeared more diverse than memory cells.

CDR1 and CDR2 from the germline V gene are SGDLS and YYNGEE. CDR3 length equals 13 residues. Measured with immunoSEQ multiplex PCR; TCRdb has only the in-frame clones, and not every one. The table includes about 72,000 clones, under 95% detected once. To note about this clone: Its antigen is currently unknown. One end of the junction varies from germline; a read error may be responsible.

The source material was CD8+ T cells sorted from blood. The receptor's source is a human donor in good health. This chain joins TRBV9 and TRBJ2-5, with D possibly being TRBD1 or TRBD2 (5 bases each). The CDR3 region is CASSLSGQEAQYF. CDR3 DNA: TGTGCCAGCAGCTTATCGGGGCAAGAGGCCCAGTACTTC.